A selection of T cell receptor beta chains follows, all from one sample in a study of T cell repertoires in cytomegalovirus infection. TCRdb passed the reads through MiXCR, listing each CDR3 protein once. The sample shows 310,000 or so distinct CDR3 sequences, 17% of them seen only once. Sequenced material: PBMCs. These receptors were obtained from a human donor in good health (CMV status not recorded). Some clones in this sample may be carry-over from other donors' samples. The CDR3 runs from the conserved cysteine through the conserved F or W.

V	J	CDR3
TRBV4-3	TRBJ2-5	CASSQALTGGTWETQYF
TRBV10-3	TRBJ1-2	CAISENWDANYGYTF
TRBV7-2	TRBJ1-3	CASSLGQRPGVSGNTIYF
TRBV19	TRBJ2-1	CASRFEPGPLRF
TRBV24-1	TRBJ2-3	CATSSAGDYTDTQYF
TRBV28	TRBJ1-5	CASSPSVRNQPQHF
TRBV4-1	TRBJ1-2	CASSQADRVAGYTF
TRBV27	TRBJ2-3	CASSLDGLAAVTDTQYF
TRBV12-3/TRBV12-4	TRBJ2-3	CASNQQQGDTQYF
TRBV5-4	TRBJ2-7	CASSPQVGAGIDEQYF
TRBV27	TRBJ1-1	CASSSLKFYRLANTEAFF
TRBV28	TRBJ2-5	CASSHPSGGSQETQYF
TRBV5-8	TRBJ2-1	CASSPDAHNEQFF
TRBV4-3	TRBJ1-2	CASSQPQKPTSNYGYTF
TRBV4-3	TRBJ1-1	CASSQGQELYTEAFF
TRBV6-5	TRBJ2-3	CASSYSGPHGTDTQYF
TRBV4-1	TRBJ1-2	CASSQVSTANYGYTF
TRBV12-3/TRBV12-4	TRBJ2-2	CASTLGGTTGELFF
TRBV12-3/TRBV12-4	TRBJ1-4	CASSLGRRGVVRSRTNEKLFF
TRBV11-2	TRBJ2-1	CASSLESYYNEQFF
TRBV7-2	TRBJ1-2	CASSPPGGGIDGYTF
TRBV28	TRBJ1-1	CASSLQPELEAFF
TRBV12-3/TRBV12-4	TRBJ2-3	CASRPTSRTDTQYF
TRBV12-3/TRBV12-4	TRBJ1-1	CASQRGGDIAEAFF
TRBV2	TRBJ1-1	CASSPSGQVLGSGTEAFF
TRBV6-5	TRBJ1-2	CASSYSGWTDDGYTF
TRBV20-1	TRBJ1-6	CSARDGTNNSPLHF
TRBV20-1	TRBJ1-4	CSAWTGGAPNEKLFF
TRBV4-1	TRBJ2-1	CASSRWGTNNEQFF
TRBV12-3/TRBV12-4	TRBJ2-7	CASSPLGTENYEQYF
TRBV20-1	TRBJ1-6	CSARDQGGFNSPLHF
TRBV19	TRBJ1-2	CASSMGPGQDYGYTF
TRBV28	TRBJ1-5	CASSGIAPQHF
TRBV20-1	TRBJ2-1	CSANGQGAVYLNEQFF
TRBV11-2	TRBJ2-5	CASSSDNQEAQYF
TRBV7-9	TRBJ1-6	CASSFWQPNSPLHF
TRBV29-1	TRBJ2-3	CSVEPAPAGRRSLVF
TRBV28	TRBJ1-5	CASSPQGEGRQPQHF
TRBV3-1	TRBJ1-1	CASSHLGTGGHTEAFF
TRBV3-1	TRBJ2-2	CASSQDATGTGELFF
TRBV20-1	TRBJ1-1	CSASPGLANTEAFF
TRBV5-1	TRBJ2-7	CASSWSGSYEQYF
TRBV5-5	TRBJ1-6	CASSGPGQGISPLHF
TRBV28	TRBJ1-6	CASSSAGGSDSPLHF
TRBV4-3	TRBJ2-7	CASSHRQGAGYEQYF
TRBV4-2	TRBJ2-3	CASSRDRLAGAFTDTQYF
TRBV3-1	TRBJ1-5	CASSQGPTGSNQPQHF
TRBV12-3/TRBV12-4	TRBJ2-1	CASSSTRTSGDQFF